This entry describes one T cell receptor (beta chain). Its antigen is still unknown. This sample was included in a study of cytomegalovirus exposure and HLA in healthy donors. Study findings and constraints: Later analysis reportedly placed an Asian-associated ancestry cluster below the roughly 690-donor mean in N-insertions. Among the sequence variants, a highly shared cluster was likely an artifact of sequencing. Cytomegalovirus status, reportedly, was diagnosed with high specificity and sensitivity by the classifier. For most TCR sequences rarity was the rule, although some public TCRs occurred in many donors.

The PCR used 60 Vbeta and 13 Jbeta primers. Measured with immunoSEQ multiplex PCR; TCRdb has only the in-frame clones, and not every one. Seen here are fewer than 200,000 clones, about 80% observed once, and the top ten hold about 14%. This CDR3 has 16 amino acids. From germline, CDR1 is SGHTA and CDR2 FQGTGA. V lost 5 bases, J lost 1 base, and 6 bases stayed unmatched. Sequenced material: PBMCs. This clonotype was sampled from a woman younger than 45 in good health and CMV-seropositive. This chain joins TRBV7-3 and TRBJ2-1, with 9 bases that match TRBD2. For the CDR3, the DNA is TGTGCCAGCAGCCCTATAGCGGGAGAGTCCTACAATGAGCAGTTCTTC. It encodes CASSPIAGESYNEQFF.